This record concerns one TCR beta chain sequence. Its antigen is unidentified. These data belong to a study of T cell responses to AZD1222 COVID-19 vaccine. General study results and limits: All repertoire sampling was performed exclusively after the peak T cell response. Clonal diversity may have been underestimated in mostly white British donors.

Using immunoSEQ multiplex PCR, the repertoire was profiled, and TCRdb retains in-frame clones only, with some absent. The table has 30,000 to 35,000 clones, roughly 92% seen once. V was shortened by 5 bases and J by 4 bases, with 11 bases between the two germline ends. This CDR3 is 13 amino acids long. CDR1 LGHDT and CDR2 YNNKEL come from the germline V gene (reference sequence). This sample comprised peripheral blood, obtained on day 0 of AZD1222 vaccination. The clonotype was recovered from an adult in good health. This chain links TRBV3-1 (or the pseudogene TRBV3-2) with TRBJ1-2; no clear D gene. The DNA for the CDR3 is TGTGCCAGCAGCACCCCGCAAAGCTATGGCTACACCTTC. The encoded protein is CASSTPQSYGYTF.